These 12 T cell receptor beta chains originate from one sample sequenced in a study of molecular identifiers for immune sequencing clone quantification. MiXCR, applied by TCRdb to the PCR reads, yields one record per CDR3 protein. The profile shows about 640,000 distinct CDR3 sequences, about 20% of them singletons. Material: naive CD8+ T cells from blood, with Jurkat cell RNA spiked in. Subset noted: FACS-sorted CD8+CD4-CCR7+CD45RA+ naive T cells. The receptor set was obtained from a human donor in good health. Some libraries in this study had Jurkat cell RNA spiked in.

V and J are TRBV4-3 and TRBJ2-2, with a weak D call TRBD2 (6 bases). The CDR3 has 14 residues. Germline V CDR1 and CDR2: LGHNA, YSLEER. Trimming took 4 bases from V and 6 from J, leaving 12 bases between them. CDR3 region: CASSLGGSAGELFF. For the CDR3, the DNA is TGCGCCAGCAGCCTTGGGGGGTCCGCCGGGGAGCTGTTTTTT.

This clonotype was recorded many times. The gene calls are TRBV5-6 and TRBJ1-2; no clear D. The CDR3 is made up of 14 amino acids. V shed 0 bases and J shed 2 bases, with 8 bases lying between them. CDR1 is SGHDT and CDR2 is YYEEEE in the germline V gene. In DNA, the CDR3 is TGTGCCAGCAGCTTGGTCATTACCAACTATGGCTACACCTTC. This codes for CASSLVITNYGYTF.

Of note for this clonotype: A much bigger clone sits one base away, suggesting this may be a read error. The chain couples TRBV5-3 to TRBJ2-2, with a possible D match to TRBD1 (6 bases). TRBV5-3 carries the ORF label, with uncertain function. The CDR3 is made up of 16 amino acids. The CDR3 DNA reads TGTGCCAGCAGCTCCCAGGGGCCCCTAACACCCGGGGAGCTGTTTTTT. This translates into CASSSQGPLTPGELFF.

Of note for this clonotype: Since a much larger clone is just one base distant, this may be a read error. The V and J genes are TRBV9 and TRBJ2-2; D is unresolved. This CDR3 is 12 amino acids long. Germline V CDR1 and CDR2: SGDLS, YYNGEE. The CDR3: CASSENTEELFF. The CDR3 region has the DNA TGTGCCAGCAGCGAGAACACCGAGGAGCTGTTTTTT.

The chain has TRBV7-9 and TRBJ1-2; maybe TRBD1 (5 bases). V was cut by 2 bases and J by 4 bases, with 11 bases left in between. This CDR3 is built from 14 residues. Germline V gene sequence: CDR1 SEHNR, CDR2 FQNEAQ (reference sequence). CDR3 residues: CASSLMGETYGYTF. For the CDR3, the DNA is TGTGCCAGCAGCTTAATGGGGGAAACCTATGGCTACACCTTC.

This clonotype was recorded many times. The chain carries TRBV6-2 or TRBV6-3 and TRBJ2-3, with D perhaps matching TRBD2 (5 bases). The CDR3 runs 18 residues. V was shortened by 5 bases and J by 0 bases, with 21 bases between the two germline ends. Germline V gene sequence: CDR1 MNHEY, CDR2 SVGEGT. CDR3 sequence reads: CASSTTVGILISTDTQYF. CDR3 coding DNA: TGTGCCAGCAGTACGACGGTCGGGATTCTAATTAGCACAGATACGCAGTATTTT.

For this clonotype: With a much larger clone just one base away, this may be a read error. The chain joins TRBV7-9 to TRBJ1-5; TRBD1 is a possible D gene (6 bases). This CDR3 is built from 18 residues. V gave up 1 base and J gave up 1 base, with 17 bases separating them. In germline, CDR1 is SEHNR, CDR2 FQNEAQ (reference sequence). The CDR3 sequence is CASSLGPGAGISNQPQHF. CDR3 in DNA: TGTGCCAGCAGCTTAGGTCCAGGGGCAGGAATAAGCAATCAGCCCCAGCATTTT.

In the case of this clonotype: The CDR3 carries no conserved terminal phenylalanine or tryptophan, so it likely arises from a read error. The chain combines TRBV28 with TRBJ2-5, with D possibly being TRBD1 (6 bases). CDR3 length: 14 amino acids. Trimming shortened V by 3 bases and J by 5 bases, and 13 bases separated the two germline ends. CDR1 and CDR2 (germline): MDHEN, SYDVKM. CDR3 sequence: CASSLQGSGETQYL. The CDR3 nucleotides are TGTGCCAGCAGTTTGCAGGGGTCAGGGGAGACCCAGTACCTC.

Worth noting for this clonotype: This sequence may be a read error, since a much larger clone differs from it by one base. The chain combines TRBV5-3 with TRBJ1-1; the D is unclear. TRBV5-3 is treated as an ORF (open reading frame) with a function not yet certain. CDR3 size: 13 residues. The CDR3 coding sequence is TGTGCAAGGGCTCCCCTCCCGAGCACTGAAGCTTTCTTT. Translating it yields CARAPLPSTEAFF.

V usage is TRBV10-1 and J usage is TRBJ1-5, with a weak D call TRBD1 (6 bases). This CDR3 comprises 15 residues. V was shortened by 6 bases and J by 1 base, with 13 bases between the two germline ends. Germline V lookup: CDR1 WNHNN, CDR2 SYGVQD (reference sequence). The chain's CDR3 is CASREDSGSNQPQHF. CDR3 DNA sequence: TGCGCCAGCAGAGAGGACAGCGGCAGCAATCAGCCCCAGCATTTT.

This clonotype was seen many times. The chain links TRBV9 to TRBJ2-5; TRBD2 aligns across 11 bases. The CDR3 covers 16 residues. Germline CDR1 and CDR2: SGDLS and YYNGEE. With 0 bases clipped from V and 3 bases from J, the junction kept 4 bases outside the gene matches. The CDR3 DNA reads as TGTGCCAGCAGCGTAGAGGGTAGCGGGGGGGAAGAGACCCAGTACTTC. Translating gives CASSVEGSGGEETQYF.

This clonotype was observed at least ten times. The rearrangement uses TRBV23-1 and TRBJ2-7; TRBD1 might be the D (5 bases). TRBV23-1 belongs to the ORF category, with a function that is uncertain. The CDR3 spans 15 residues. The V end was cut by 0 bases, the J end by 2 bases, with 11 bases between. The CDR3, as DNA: TGCGCCAGCAGTCAATCGAAGCAGGGCCCCTACGAGCAGTACTTC. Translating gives CASSQSKQGPYEQYF.